A selection of T cell receptor beta chains follows, all from one sample in a study of cytomegalovirus exposure and HLA in healthy donors. Assay used: immunoSEQ multiplex PCR; TCRdb lists only in-frame clones, some missing. Here the sample spans fewer than 300,000 clones, roughly 88% being singletons. Sequencing used PBMCs. These receptors all come from a woman under 30 in good health and CMV-seronegative. Both conserved end residues are part of each CDR3. D genes are given only for firm matches. Size tells how often a clone was seen (once, few, many) or the class of an expanded clone, and some rows leave it out.

j_gene: TRBJ2-3
abundance: -
v_gene: TRBV27
d_gene: TRBD2
CDR3aa: CASSGLAGVADTQYF
CDR3nt: TGTGCCAGCAGTGGACTAGCGGGAGTGGCAGATACGCAGTATTTT

j_gene: TRBJ1-2
abundance: -
v_gene: TRBV7-9
d_gene: TRBD1
CDR3aa: CASSLQLQGARNYGYTF
CDR3nt: TGTGCCAGCAGCCTACAACTCCAGGGGGCGCGTAACTATGGCTACACCTTC

j_gene: TRBJ1-1
abundance: -
v_gene: TRBV13
d_gene: -
CDR3aa: CASRRPGGTEAFF
CDR3nt: TGTGCCAGCAGACGACCGGGGGGCACTGAAGCTTTCTTT

j_gene: TRBJ2-5
abundance: -
v_gene: TRBV9
d_gene: -
CDR3aa: CASSVSGQEETQYF
CDR3nt: TGTGCCAGCAGCGTGTCAGGGCAAGAAGAGACCCAGTACTTC

j_gene: TRBJ2-7
abundance: -
v_gene: TRBV28
d_gene: -
CDR3aa: CASSLGGSEQYF
CDR3nt: TGTGCCAGCAGTTTAGGGGGGTCCGAGCAGTACTTC

j_gene: TRBJ2-1
abundance: -
v_gene: TRBV25-1
d_gene: -
CDR3aa: CASSDRGAKDEQFF
CDR3nt: TGTGCCAGCAGTGACAGGGGAGCTAAGGATGAGCAGTTCTTC

j_gene: TRBJ2-1
abundance: -
v_gene: TRBV6-5
d_gene: -
CDR3aa: CASSRDSPNNEQFF
CDR3nt: TGTGCCAGCAGCCGGGACTCCCCAAACAATGAGCAGTTCTTC

j_gene: TRBJ2-3
abundance: once
v_gene: TRBV29-1
d_gene: -
CDR3aa: CSVEGTILSRTDTQYF
CDR3nt: TGCAGCGTTGAAGGGACTATATTAAGCCGCACAGATACGCAGTATTTT

j_gene: TRBJ2-7
abundance: -
v_gene: TRBV6-1
d_gene: -
CDR3aa: CASIPTELHEQYF
CDR3nt: TGTGCCAGCATTCCCACGGAGCTGCACGAGCAGTACTTC

j_gene: TRBJ1-5
abundance: -
v_gene: TRBV30
d_gene: TRBD1
CDR3aa: CAWSIGDSQPQHF
CDR3nt: TGTGCCTGGAGTATCGGGGACAGCCAGCCCCAGCATTTT

j_gene: TRBJ1-1
abundance: -
v_gene: TRBV27
d_gene: -
CDR3aa: CASGPPGTEAFF
CDR3nt: TGTGCCAGCGGCCCTCCGGGCACTGAAGCTTTCTTT

j_gene: TRBJ1-2
abundance: -
v_gene: TRBV28
d_gene: -
CDR3aa: CASSSYFATDSSYGYTF
CDR3nt: TGTGCCAGCAGCTCTTATTTCGCGACAGACTCCTCGTATGGCTACACCTTC

j_gene: TRBJ2-3
abundance: -
v_gene: TRBV9
d_gene: TRBD2
CDR3aa: CASSVREGGSDTQYF
CDR3nt: TGTGCCAGCAGCGTACGGGAGGGGGGGTCCGATACGCAGTATTTT

j_gene: TRBJ1-2
abundance: -
v_gene: TRBV10-2
d_gene: -
CDR3aa: CASSESGRYGYTF
CDR3nt: TGCGCCAGCAGTGAGTCGGGGCGGTATGGCTACACCTTC

j_gene: TRBJ2-3
abundance: -
v_gene: TRBV14
d_gene: -
CDR3aa: CASSPLTTSTDTQYF
CDR3nt: TGTGCCAGCAGCCCTTTAACTACTAGCACAGATACGCAGTATTTT

j_gene: TRBJ1-2
abundance: -
v_gene: TRBV27
d_gene: -
CDR3aa: CASSATTGALPYGYTF
CDR3nt: TGTGCCAGCAGTGCAACGACCGGAGCCCTTCCCTATGGCTACACCTTC

j_gene: TRBJ1-5
abundance: -
v_gene: TRBV5-1
d_gene: TRBD1
CDR3aa: CASSLDTGVNQPQHF
CDR3nt: TGCGCCAGCAGCTTGGATACAGGGGTCAATCAGCCCCAGCATTTT

j_gene: TRBJ2-7
abundance: -
v_gene: TRBV15
d_gene: TRBD2
CDR3aa: CATSRASSGSRSEQYF
CDR3nt: TGTGCCACCAGCAGAGCGTCTAGCGGGAGTAGGTCCGAGCAGTACTTC

j_gene: TRBJ2-7
abundance: -
v_gene: TRBV7-8
d_gene: -
CDR3aa: CASSPPGFYEQYF
CDR3nt: TGTGCCAGCAGCCCCCCAGGGTTCTACGAGCAGTACTTC

j_gene: TRBJ2-1
abundance: -
v_gene: TRBV30
d_gene: TRBD2
CDR3aa: CALRLAGNEQFF
CDR3nt: TGTGCCTTAAGACTAGCGGGGAATGAGCAGTTCTTC

j_gene: TRBJ2-7
abundance: -
v_gene: TRBV15
d_gene: -
CDR3aa: CATSRGSGSEQYF
CDR3nt: TGTGCCACCAGCAGAGGCTCGGGATCCGAGCAGTACTTC

j_gene: TRBJ2-7
abundance: once
v_gene: TRBV6-5
d_gene: -
CDR3aa: CASSYRQSWGPYEQYF
CDR3nt: TGTGCCAGCAGTTACCGACAGTCCTGGGGGCCCTACGAGCAGTACTTC

j_gene: TRBJ1-5
abundance: few
v_gene: TRBV28
d_gene: -
CDR3aa: CASRTGGLGNNQPQHF
CDR3nt: TGTGCCAGCAGGACAGGCGGTCTTGGGAACAATCAGCCCCAGCATTTT

j_gene: TRBJ2-7
abundance: -
v_gene: TRBV27
d_gene: -
CDR3aa: CASSRDFQIGSSYEQYF
CDR3nt: TGTGCCAGCAGCCGGGACTTTCAGATTGGGTCTTCCTACGAGCAGTACTTC

j_gene: TRBJ1-5
abundance: -
v_gene: TRBV4-1
d_gene: TRBD1
CDR3aa: CASSQAIQTGVFLLAHQPQHF
CDR3nt: TGCGCCAGCAGCCAGGCGATCCAAACAGGGGTCTTTTTACTGGCCCATCAGCCCCAGCATTTT

j_gene: TRBJ2-2
abundance: -
v_gene: TRBV19
d_gene: TRBD1
CDR3aa: CATKIQGAWDGELFF
CDR3nt: TGTGCCACTAAAATACAGGGGGCTTGGGACGGGGAGCTGTTTTTT

j_gene: TRBJ2-1
abundance: -
v_gene: TRBV7-6
d_gene: TRBD2
CDR3aa: CASSLVGGLAAYNEQFF
CDR3nt: TGTGCCAGCAGCTTAGTAGGGGGACTAGCGGCCTACAATGAGCAGTTCTTC

j_gene: TRBJ1-1
abundance: -
v_gene: TRBV4-1
d_gene: TRBD1
CDR3aa: CASSQDPRGWGAFF
CDR3nt: TGCGCCAGCAGCCAAGATCCCAGGGGGTGGGGAGCTTTCTTT

j_gene: TRBJ2-7
abundance: -
v_gene: TRBV23-1
d_gene: -
CDR3aa: CASSPTPPTRQSYEQYF
CDR3nt: TGCGCCAGCAGTCCTACACCCCCAACCCGACAGTCCTACGAGCAGTACTTC

j_gene: TRBJ2-1
abundance: -
v_gene: TRBV6-5
d_gene: TRBD2
CDR3aa: CATKREIINEQFF
CDR3nt: TGTGCCACCAAGCGGGAGATAATAAATGAGCAGTTCTTC

j_gene: TRBJ1-2
abundance: -
v_gene: TRBV9
d_gene: TRBD1
CDR3aa: CASSVADRGLVYGYTF
CDR3nt: TGTGCCAGCAGCGTAGCTGACAGGGGGCTTGTCTATGGCTACACCTTC

j_gene: TRBJ2-7
abundance: -
v_gene: TRBV5-5
d_gene: TRBD1
CDR3aa: CASSLAGGLYEQYF
CDR3nt: TGTGCCAGCAGCTTGGCAGGGGGCCTCTACGAGCAGTACTTC

j_gene: TRBJ2-3
abundance: -
v_gene: TRBV27
d_gene: -
CDR3aa: CASSFQRTSSTDTQYF
CDR3nt: TGTGCCAGCAGTTTCCAGCGGACCTCGAGCACAGATACGCAGTATTTT

j_gene: TRBJ1-2
abundance: -
v_gene: TRBV5-6
d_gene: -
CDR3aa: CASSLRVNYTF
CDR3nt: TGTGCCAGCAGCTTGAGAGTTAACTACACCTTC

j_gene: TRBJ1-1
abundance: -
v_gene: TRBV28
d_gene: -
CDR3aa: CASSRDTVASAFF
CDR3nt: TGTGCCAGCAGCCGGGACACGGTTGCTTCAGCTTTCTTT

j_gene: TRBJ1-4
abundance: -
v_gene: TRBV4-1
d_gene: TRBD1
CDR3aa: CASSRRTGTDNEKLFF
CDR3nt: TGCGCCAGCAGCCGAAGGACCGGGACAGATAATGAAAAACTGTTTTTT

j_gene: TRBJ2-7
abundance: once
v_gene: TRBV7-2
d_gene: TRBD2
CDR3aa: CASSLGSGREFNF
CDR3nt: TGTGCCAGCAGCTTAGGGTCCGGGCGGGAGTTTAACTTC

j_gene: TRBJ1-2
abundance: -
v_gene: TRBV15
d_gene: -
CDR3aa: CATSRDTSYGYTF
CDR3nt: TGTGCCACCAGCAGAGATACCAGTTATGGCTACACCTTC

j_gene: TRBJ1-1
abundance: -
v_gene: TRBV13
d_gene: TRBD1
CDR3aa: CASSSTIQPGQAAVGGTEAFF
CDR3nt: TGTGCCAGCAGCTCCACTATCCAACCGGGACAGGCGGCAGTGGGTGGGACTGAAGCTTTCTTT

j_gene: TRBJ2-3
abundance: -
v_gene: TRBV25-1
d_gene: TRBD2
CDR3aa: CASSDRSSGRAVDTQYF
CDR3nt: TGTGCCAGCAGCGATAGATCTAGCGGGAGGGCCGTAGATACGCAGTATTTT

j_gene: TRBJ2-2
abundance: few
v_gene: TRBV11-3
d_gene: TRBD2
CDR3aa: CASSPEREGAGELFF
CDR3nt: TGTGCCAGCAGCCCCGAGCGGGAGGGCGCCGGGGAGCTGTTTTTT

j_gene: TRBJ1-6
abundance: -
v_gene: TRBV2
d_gene: -
CDR3aa: CASSEAGLYNSPLHF
CDR3nt: TGTGCCAGCAGTGAGGCGGGACTCTACAATTCACCCCTCCACTTT

j_gene: TRBJ2-5
abundance: -
v_gene: TRBV6-5
d_gene: TRBD2
CDR3aa: CASSPTWGEGETQYF
CDR3nt: TGTGCCAGCAGCCCAACCTGGGGGGAGGGGGAGACCCAGTACTTC